Detailed here is one T cell receptor beta chain. Its target is unknown. Repertoires were generated with immunoSEQ multiplex PCR, while TCRdb's copy carries only in-frame clones and drops some. The sample lists fewer than 85,000 clones, about 94% seen once, with over 0.4% in the top ten. The data belong to a study of graft-versus-host responses after intestinal transplantation. Findings and limits, study-wide: GvH clones appeared in recipient marrow, some first in ileum or blood. Peak circulating GvH clone levels tracked with early post-transplant HvG declines.

Deletions cut 0 bases from V and 3 bases from J, with 8 bases between. The CDR3 loop spans 14 amino acids. Germline lookup yields CDR1 PRHDT and CDR2 FYEKMQ (reference sequence). The TCR comes from a human donor who received an intestinal transplant. The sequences come from unstimulated CD8+ T cells sorted from spleen or lymph node cells, collected before intestinal transplant. This chain joins TRBV13 and TRBJ2-5; a possible D gene is TRBD1 (6 bases). As DNA, the CDR3 is TGTGCCAGCAGCTTAGGTTCAGGGGAAGAGACCCAGTACTTC. Translating it yields CASSLGSGEETQYF.